This T cell receptor beta chain was identified during a study of long-term antiretroviral therapy in people with HIV. The study, taken as a whole, reports: Upon ART, diversity increased but remained lower than transplant donor controls.

Sequencing used immunoSEQ v3.0 at survey level. Sequencing was intended to reach roughly 35,000-50,000 T-cell genomes per sample. Method: immunoSEQ multiplex PCR; TCRdb's copy keeps in-frame clones and lacks some. This table holds about 16,000 clones, around 85% found once. A word on this clone: Its antigen is still unknown.

Germline loops: CDR1 SEHNR, CDR2 FQNEAQ (reference sequence). V gave up 5 bases and J gave up 4 bases; unmatched junction bases: 4. This CDR3 has 13 residues. The United States was where all participants with HIV were treated. This chain uses TRBV7-9 with TRBJ1-2; 7 bases are a match to TRBD1. The source of this sequence is a man aged 25-40 years with HIV. Sequenced material: unsorted PBMCs, taken 1.2 years before starting antiretroviral therapy. CDR3 DNA: TGTGCCAGCAGCCAAGGGGGCAGCTATGGCTACACCTTC. It specifies CASSQGGSYGYTF.